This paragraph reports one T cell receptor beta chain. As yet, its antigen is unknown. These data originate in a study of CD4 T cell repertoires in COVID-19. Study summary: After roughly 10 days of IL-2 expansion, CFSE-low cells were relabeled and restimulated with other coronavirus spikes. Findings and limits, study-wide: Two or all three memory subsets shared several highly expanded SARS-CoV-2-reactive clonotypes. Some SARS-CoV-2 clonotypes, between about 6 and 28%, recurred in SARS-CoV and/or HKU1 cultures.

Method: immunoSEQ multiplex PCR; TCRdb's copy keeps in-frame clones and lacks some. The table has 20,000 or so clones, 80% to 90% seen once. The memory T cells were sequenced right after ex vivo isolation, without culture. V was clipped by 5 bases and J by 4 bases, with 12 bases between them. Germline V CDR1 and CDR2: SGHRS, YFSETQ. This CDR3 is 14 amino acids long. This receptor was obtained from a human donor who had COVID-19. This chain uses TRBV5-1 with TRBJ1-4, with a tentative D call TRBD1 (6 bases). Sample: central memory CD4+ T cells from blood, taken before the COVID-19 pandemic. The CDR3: CASSPDRNNEKLFF. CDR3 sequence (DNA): TGCGCCAGCAGTCCCGACAGGAATAATGAAAAACTGTTTTTT.